The sequence of this T cell receptor (beta chain) was determined in a study of identifying expanded T cells in peripheral blood. The study's findings and limits: Differentially abundant clones: around 1.2 between replicates, 16.4 at around 14 days, less than 20 at four. Variance in clone template counts between approximately two-week samples significantly increased with total template count across all healthy donors.

Generated by immunoSEQ multiplex PCR, the TCRdb table keeps only in-frame clones and is missing some. The table has about 94,000 clones, approximately 88% seen once. No infections or other immune events were documented during collection. CDR3 length: 13 residues. Germline V lookup: CDR1 SGHRS, CDR2 YFSETQ. V was trimmed by 6 bases and J by 5 bases, leaving 14 bases between them. As to this clone: Antigen unknown.

The source is a person between 18 and 75 years old in good health. The rearrangement uses TRBV5-1 and TRBJ2-5; either TRBD1 or TRBD2 may fit D (6 bases each). The sample was blood. The CDR3 DNA follows: TGCGCCAGCAATCGGGGGCGCGGGGAGACCCAGTACTTC. Translating it yields CASNRGRGETQYF.